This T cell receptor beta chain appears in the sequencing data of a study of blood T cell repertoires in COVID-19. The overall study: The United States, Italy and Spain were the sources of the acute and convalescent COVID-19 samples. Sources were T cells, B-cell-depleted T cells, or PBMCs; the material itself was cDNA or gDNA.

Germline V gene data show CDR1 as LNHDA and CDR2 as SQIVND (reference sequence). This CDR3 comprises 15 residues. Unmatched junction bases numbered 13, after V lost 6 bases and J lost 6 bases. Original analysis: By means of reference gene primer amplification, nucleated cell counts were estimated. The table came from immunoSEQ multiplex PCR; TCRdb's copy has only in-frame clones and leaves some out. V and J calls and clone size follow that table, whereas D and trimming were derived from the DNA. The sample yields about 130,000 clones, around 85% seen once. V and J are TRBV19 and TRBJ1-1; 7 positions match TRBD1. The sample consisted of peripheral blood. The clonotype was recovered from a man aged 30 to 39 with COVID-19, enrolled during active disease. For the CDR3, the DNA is TGTGCCAGTAGGAAAGACAGGGAAGAATCGGCTGAAGCTTTCTTT. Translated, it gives CASRKDREESAEAFF.